This is a list of T cell receptor beta chains from one sample in a study of T cells after yellow fever vaccination. TCRdb passed the 5' RACE reads through MiXCR, listing each CDR3 protein once. Among approximately 250,000 distinct CDR3 sequences listed, about 5.2% were seen once. Sequences were derived from CD4+ T cells sorted from PBMCs, sampled on the day of the yellow fever booster vaccination. The receptor source for this set is a man aged 18 to 30 who received the YFV17D yellow fever vaccine. Both conserved end residues are part of each CDR3.

V gene: TRBV20-1
J gene: TRBJ1-5
CDR3 protein: CSARGAGHNRAGQPQHF

V gene: TRBV29-1
J gene: TRBJ2-7
CDR3 protein: CSVRVPYEQYF

V gene: TRBV7-3
J gene: TRBJ2-1
CDR3 protein: CASSLTAADNEQFF

V gene: TRBV20-1
J gene: TRBJ1-6
CDR3 protein: CSAREDSVNSPLHF

V gene: TRBV14
J gene: TRBJ2-1
CDR3 protein: CASSQYVTNEQFF

V gene: TRBV4-3
J gene: TRBJ2-5
CDR3 protein: CASSQDLKETQYF

V gene: TRBV20-1
J gene: TRBJ1-4
CDR3 protein: CSARLTAENEKLFF

V gene: TRBV30
J gene: TRBJ1-4
CDR3 protein: CAWSVGSPNEKLFF

V gene: TRBV19
J gene: TRBJ1-5
CDR3 protein: CASSIRQGVSNQPQHF

V gene: TRBV12-3/TRBV12-4
J gene: TRBJ1-2
CDR3 protein: CASSLMSGVGYTF

V gene: TRBV20-1
J gene: TRBJ2-4
CDR3 protein: CSARKSGSKNIQYF

V gene: TRBV7-9
J gene: TRBJ1-2
CDR3 protein: CASSPAGSGSRGYTF

V gene: TRBV19
J gene: TRBJ2-7
CDR3 protein: CASSGPGQSPYEQYF

V gene: TRBV18
J gene: TRBJ1-1
CDR3 protein: CASSQLGQGGPAFF

V gene: TRBV20-1
J gene: TRBJ1-2
CDR3 protein: CSARVTGYGYTF

V gene: TRBV30
J gene: TRBJ2-1
CDR3 protein: CAWSVGSANEQFF

V gene: TRBV11-1
J gene: TRBJ2-2
CDR3 protein: CATSVGQYTGELFF

V gene: TRBV9
J gene: TRBJ2-2
CDR3 protein: CASSPRRRGNTGELFF

V gene: TRBV7-2
J gene: TRBJ2-2
CDR3 protein: CASSFGTGTTGELFF

V gene: TRBV7-9
J gene: TRBJ1-2
CDR3 protein: CASSLSPGTYGYTF

V gene: TRBV4-3
J gene: TRBJ1-1
CDR3 protein: CASSQESGVWMNTEAFF

V gene: TRBV18
J gene: TRBJ1-5
CDR3 protein: CASSPAGLVSNQPQHF

V gene: TRBV5-1
J gene: TRBJ2-1
CDR3 protein: CASSPWGAEQFF

V gene: TRBV18
J gene: TRBJ2-4
CDR3 protein: CASSGTGLKDIQYF

V gene: TRBV4-3
J gene: TRBJ2-5
CDR3 protein: CASSQRTRQETQYF

V gene: TRBV6-2/TRBV6-3
J gene: TRBJ1-5
CDR3 protein: CASSLWGSQPQHF

V gene: TRBV9
J gene: TRBJ2-6
CDR3 protein: CASSQGPGTGTSGANVLTF

V gene: TRBV20-1
J gene: TRBJ2-4
CDR3 protein: CSAPGTSKNIQYF

V gene: TRBV7-9
J gene: TRBJ1-2
CDR3 protein: CASSSQGNGYTF

V gene: TRBV7-9
J gene: TRBJ2-1
CDR3 protein: CASSSRTSGGRSGYEQFF

V gene: TRBV7-2
J gene: TRBJ2-3
CDR3 protein: CASSLMNTQYF

V gene: TRBV11-2
J gene: TRBJ1-6
CDR3 protein: CASSFTGRDSPLHF

V gene: TRBV7-2
J gene: TRBJ1-2
CDR3 protein: CASSLGSSYGYTF

V gene: TRBV6-1
J gene: TRBJ1-2
CDR3 protein: CASRDPGTDYGYTF

V gene: TRBV4-2
J gene: TRBJ2-3
CDR3 protein: CASSLTGTGVSDTQYF

V gene: TRBV7-9
J gene: TRBJ2-7
CDR3 protein: CASSPIAGYEQYF

V gene: TRBV4-3
J gene: TRBJ2-1
CDR3 protein: CASSQESRGVYNEQFF